The 28 T cell receptor beta chains below were found in one sample sequenced in a study of follicular helper T cells after annual influenza vaccination. The sample's time point: 2013-2014 season, 7 days after vaccination. Clones were sequenced by immunoSEQ multiplex PCR, and TCRdb holds only the in-frame ones, with some missing. The profile shows 9,500 to 10,000 clones, approximately 84% of them singletons. Sequences were derived from CXCR5- memory CD4+ T cells sorted from blood, sampled 7 days after influenza vaccination. These TCRs come from an adult who received the influenza vaccine.

In DNA form, the CDR3 reads TGCGCCAGCAGCCTGAACCTCGGAGACCCCACAGATACGCAGTATTTT. Its protein product is CASSLNLGDPTDTQYF. This chain connects TRBV4-3 to TRBJ2-3; D uncertain. Trimming removed 4 bases from V and 2 bases from J, with 16 bases in between. The CDR3 has 16 amino acids. The germline gives CDR1 LGHNA, CDR2 YSLEER.

The chain carries TRBV6-5 and TRBJ2-5, with 16 bases lining up with TRBD2. The CDR3 totals 15 residues. The junction had 3 bases not matched to a gene; V was cut back by 6 bases and J by 5 bases. CDR1 and CDR2 from the germline V gene are MNHEY and SVGAGI. Written as DNA, the CDR3 is TGTGCCAGCAGGGGACTAGCGGGGGGGGAGGAGACCCAGTACTTC. This gives the protein CASRGLAGGEETQYF.

This clone was seen a single time. The rearrangement uses TRBV6-5 and TRBJ1-6, with a possible D match to TRBD1 (6 bases). Germline CDR1 MNHEY, CDR2 SVGAGI. Trimming cost V 7 bases and J 1 base, with 11 bases left between them. The CDR3 loop spans 15 amino acids. The CDR3 coding sequence is TGTGCCAGCACCCAGGACAGTTCCTATAATTCACCCCTCCACTTT. It encodes CASTQDSSYNSPLHF.

The chain employs TRBV7-2 and TRBJ2-5; no definite D call. The J call may be wrong; the DNA end is better matched by TRBJ2-7. Germline loops: CDR1 SGHTA, CDR2 FQGNSA. The CDR3 contains 14 residues. CDR3 coding DNA: TGTGCCAGCAGCTTAGCGGGAATGTCCTACGAGCAGTACTTC. This codes for CASSLAGMSYEQYF.

The V call is TRBV5-1, the J call TRBJ2-3, with TRBD2 as a possible D gene (5 bases). Germline-derived CDR1 and CDR2 are SGHRS and YFSETQ. CDR3 length: 15 residues. Trimming left V 2 bases short and J 0 bases short, with 10 bases between. The CDR3 coding sequence is TGCGCCAGCAGCTTAGGGAGCTCTAGCACAGATACGCAGTATTTT. Translating it yields CASSLGSSSTDTQYF.

This clone was seen more than once but under ten times. This chain links TRBV28 with TRBJ1-5; TRBD1 matches at 9 bases. The CDR3 is made up of 14 amino acids. Germline loops: CDR1 MDHEN, CDR2 SYDVKM. The junction had 7 bases not matched to a gene; V was cut back by 6 bases and J by 7 bases. CDR3 DNA: TGTGCCAGCAGCCCTGGGACAGGGAGACAGCCCCAGCATTTT. Translating it yields CASSPGTGRQPQHF.

The chain couples TRBV28 to TRBJ2-5, with TRBD1 matching over 11 bases. The CDR3 totals 15 residues. Germline-derived CDR1 and CDR2 are MDHEN and SYDVKM. The V gene end was trimmed by 5 bases and the J gene end by 5 bases; junction bases not matched to a gene: 7. The CDR3 coding sequence is TGTGCCAGCAGTCTCCGGACAGGGGGCAGGGAGACCCAGTACTTC. As protein: CASSLRTGGRETQYF.

V and J are TRBV7-3 and TRBJ2-5; the D is unclear. Deletions cut 5 bases from V and 1 base from J, with 8 bases between. Germline values: CDR1 SGHTA, CDR2 FQGTGA. The CDR3 runs to 13 residues. The CDR3, as DNA: TGTGCCAGCAGCGCCGGGCCCCAAGAGACCCAGTACTTC. Translation gives CASSAGPQETQYF.

The chain is built from TRBV2 and TRBJ2-7; a weak D match, TRBD1 (6 bases). Per the germline V gene, CDR1 is SNHLY and CDR2 is FYNNEI. V lost 5 bases and J 5 bases, leaving 10 bases between the germline ends. The CDR3 is made up of 12 amino acids. CDR3 region: CASSRQAHEQYF. CDR3 sequence (DNA): TGTGCCAGCAGTCGACAGGCCCACGAGCAGTACTTC.

This chain connects TRBV4-1 to TRBJ2-7; the D gene could be TRBD1 or TRBD2 (5 bases each). V lost 5 bases to trimming and J lost 1 base, with 12 bases between them. Germline V lookup: CDR1 MGHRA, CDR2 YSYEKL. The CDR3 is 14 amino acids. Here the CDR3 DNA reads TGCGCCAGCAGCTTTCGGGACGGATCCTACGAGCAGTACTTC. Its translation: CASSFRDGSYEQYF.

V is TRBV5-1 and J is TRBJ2-1, with TRBD1 matching over 7 bases. The trim removed 3 bases at V and 0 bases at J, leaving 3 bases unmatched. The CDR3 loop spans 15 amino acids. Germline loops: CDR1 SGHRS, CDR2 YFSETQ. Here the CDR3 reads CASSSTGISYNEQFF. CDR3 nucleotides: TGCGCCAGCAGCTCGACAGGGATCTCCTACAATGAGCAGTTCTTC.

The chain combines TRBV15 with TRBJ1-6; D not certain. The CDR3 contains 13 residues. Germline V lookup: CDR1 LNHNV, CDR2 YYDKDF (reference sequence). Trimming pared 4 bases from V and 10 bases from J, leaving 11 bases between. CDR3 protein: CATSTRTGSPLHF. The CDR3 nucleotides are TGTGCCACCAGCACGAGGACGGGGTCACCCCTCCACTTT.

This clone has just one count. The V and J genes are TRBV7-2 and TRBJ2-5; the match to TRBD1 covers 7 bases. CDR3 length: 13 residues. Germline values: CDR1 SGHTA, CDR2 FQGNSA. Trimming cost V 5 bases and J 4 bases; bases outside gene matches: 4. CDR3 region: CASSPGTAETQYF. The CDR3 DNA reads as TGTGCCAGCAGCCCGGGGACAGCAGAGACCCAGTACTTC.

The V call is TRBV23-1, the J call TRBJ2-1; a weak D match, TRBD2 (6 bases). TRBV23-1 is flagged as an ORF with uncertain function. CDR3 length: 16 residues. The V and J ends lost 2 bases and 5 bases respectively, with 16 bases between them. The chain's CDR3 is CASSQPRDRGDNEQFF. The CDR3 DNA is TGCGCCAGCAGTCAACCGCGGGACCGTGGGGACAATGAGCAGTTCTTC.

The chain employs TRBV5-4 and TRBJ2-1, with 9 bases matching TRBD2. The V and J ends lost 2 bases and 12 bases, in that order; junction bases with no gene match: 15. The CDR3 totals 16 residues. CDR1 is SGHNT, CDR2 YYREEE, per germline (reference sequence). In nucleotides, the CDR3 is TGTGCCAGCAGCTTTCCAGCGGGGGGCCCCATCAAAGGGCAGTTCTTC. Amino acids: CASSFPAGGPIKGQFF.

The genes are TRBV6-6 and TRBJ2-3, with no clear D. Trimming took 3 bases from V and 1 from J, leaving 5 bases between them. Germline V gene data show CDR1 as MNHNY and CDR2 as SVGAGI (reference sequence). The CDR3 loop spans 13 amino acids. The CDR3 nucleotides read TGTGCCAGCAGTTATGGGGGCACAGATACGCAGTATTTT. Residues: CASSYGGTDTQYF.

The genes are TRBV7-8 and TRBJ1-1; D is unclear. In germline, CDR1 is SGHVS, CDR2 FQNEAQ. V was cut by 1 base and J by 2 bases, with 5 bases left in between. The CDR3 is 13 amino acids. The CDR3 DNA is TGTGCCAGCAGCTTAGACAGCAACACTGAAGCTTTCTTT. Translated: CASSLDSNTEAFF.

The genes are TRBV30 and TRBJ2-1, with TRBD2 identical over 7 bases. V lost 1 base and J lost 0; bases outside the gene matches: 9. Germline CDR1 GTSNPN, CDR2 SVGIG (reference sequence). The CDR3 extends over 17 amino acids. CDR3 amino acids: CAWSDSPSGRSYNEQFF. CDR3 bases: TGTGCCTGGAGTGATTCGCCTAGCGGTCGCTCCTACAATGAGCAGTTCTTC. Combining the CDR3 with reference TRBV30 and TRBJ2-1 gives the whole variable domain SQTIHQWPATLVQPVGSPLSLECTVEGTSNPNLYWYRQAAGRGLQLLFYSVGIGQISSEVPQNLSASRPQDRQFILSSKKLLLSDSGFYLCAWSDSPSGRSYNEQFFGPGTRLTVL.

The chain employs TRBV7-9 and TRBJ1-1; D is unresolved. Trimming removed 5 bases at V and 0 bases at J, with 4 bases between. Germline values: CDR1 SEHNR, CDR2 FQNEAQ (reference sequence). This CDR3 region has 12 residues. The CDR3 DNA reads as TGTGCCAGCAGCAGACTGAACACTGAAGCTTTCTTT. It specifies CASSRLNTEAFF.

The V gene is TRBV18, the J gene TRBJ2-5; D may be TRBD1 (7 bases). The CDR3 extends over 15 amino acids. CDR1 and CDR2 from the germline V gene are KGHSH and LQKENI. Between the trimmed V and J ends, which lost 0 bases and 4 bases, there was a span of 12 bases. DNA for the CDR3: TGTGCCAGCTCACCACCGGAGGGGGCGGGAGAGACCCAGTACTTC. Its translation: CASSPPEGAGETQYF.

The gene calls are TRBV6-4 and TRBJ2-1; D gene ambiguous. V was clipped by 0 bases and J by 8 bases, with 8 bases between them. CDR1 MRHNA and CDR2 SNTAGT come from the germline V gene. This CDR3 region has 13 residues. Here the CDR3 DNA reads TGTGCCAGCAGTGACTCGATAGGTCATGAGCAGTTCTTC. Protein: CASSDSIGHEQFF.

This clone was observed once. This chain connects TRBV18 to TRBJ1-1, with a weak D call TRBD1 (5 bases). Germline V gene data show CDR1 as KGHSH and CDR2 as LQKENI. V lost 5 bases to trimming and J lost 1 base, with 17 bases between them. The CDR3 has 16 residues. The CDR3 coding sequence is TGTGCCAGCTCAACGAATCGCGGGACGGCGAACACTGAAGCTTTCTTT. Encoded protein: CASSTNRGTANTEAFF.

The chain recombines TRBV7-2 with TRBJ2-5; TRBD2 aligns across 15 bases. This CDR3 spans 18 amino acids. CDR1 is SGHTA, CDR2 FQGNSA, per germline. With 5 bases clipped from V and 0 bases from J, the junction kept 7 bases outside the gene matches. The CDR3 loop reads CASSRGTSGRLYQETQYF. The DNA of the CDR3 is TGTGCCAGCAGCCGAGGGACTAGCGGGAGGTTGTACCAAGAGACCCAGTACTTC.

The V call is TRBV11-2, the J call TRBJ2-1; D gene uncertain. Germline V gene lookup returns CDR1 SGHAT and CDR2 FQNNGV. The CDR3 is 15 amino acids. Trimming stripped 5 bases from V and 7 bases from J, with 18 bases between. The CDR3 DNA is TGTGCCAGCAGCCCACAGACGCCTATGGGGAATGAGCAGTTCTTC. Amino acids: CASSPQTPMGNEQFF.

This chain joins TRBV19 and TRBJ2-7; TRBD1 aligns across 9 bases. CDR1 is LNHDA and CDR2 is SQIVND in the germline V gene (reference sequence). This CDR3 contains 16 residues. The trim removed 5 bases at V and 0 bases at J, leaving 8 bases unmatched. Here the CDR3 reads CASSFRTGDLSYEQYF. The DNA for the CDR3 is TGTGCCAGTAGTTTCAGGACAGGGGATCTCTCCTACGAGCAGTACTTC.

The V and J genes are TRBV6-1 and TRBJ2-1, with 13 bases lining up with TRBD2. The CDR3 runs 16 residues. Germline lookup yields CDR1 MNHNS and CDR2 SASEGT. The J segment lost 0 bases and the V segment lost 4 bases, leaving 0 bases of the junction unmatched. The CDR3 bases are TGTGCCAGCAGTGGACTAGCGGGAGGCTCCTACAATGAGCAGTTCTTC. This encodes CASSGLAGGSYNEQFF.

The V call is TRBV6-1, the J call TRBJ1-5; D is uncertain. In germline, CDR1 is MNHNS, CDR2 SASEGT. The length of the CDR3 is 14 residues. V lost 1 base and J 7 bases, leaving 11 bases between the germline ends. The CDR3 DNA reads as TGTGCCAGCAGTGAAGGGGGAGGGAGGCAGCCCCAGCATTTT. It codes for CASSEGGGRQPQHF.

The J gene is TRBJ1-4, the V gene TRBV2; a possible D gene is TRBD1 (6 bases). Trimming cost V 7 bases and J 5 bases, with 17 bases left between them. The CDR3 contains 15 residues. Germline CDR1 and CDR2: SNHLY and FYNNEI. CDR3 in amino acids: CASTRLTGRNEKLFF. CDR3 coding DNA: TGTGCCAGCACCAGATTGACAGGACGGAATGAAAAACTGTTTTTT.